The 10 T cell receptor beta chains presented below share a single source sample, sequenced in a study of T cell repertoires and Cas9 in healthy adults. Produced via immunoSEQ multiplex PCR; TCRdb's table is partial and in-frame only. The table includes about 22,000 clones, 85% to 95% detected once. Sequenced sample: CD4+ effector T cells (CD127+, CD25-, CD137-, CD154-) from PBMCs; culture status not recorded. Receptors originate from a human donor in good health.

The chain employs TRBV28 and TRBJ2-7, with TRBD2 identical over 9 bases. Germline-derived CDR1 and CDR2 are MDHEN and SYDVKM. CDR3 size: 17 residues. V shed 6 bases, J shed 0 bases, and the junction held 12 bases outside the gene matches. CDR3 protein: CASRLTGLAANSYEQYV. CDR3 DNA sequence: TGTGCCAGCAGACTAACGGGACTAGCAGCGAACTCCTACGAGCAGTACGTC.

V is TRBV6-5 and J is TRBJ1-1; weak D call: TRBD1 (6 bases). CDR1 MNHEY and CDR2 SVGAGI come from the germline V gene. The CDR3 runs 15 residues. V was pared by 0 bases and J by 4 bases, with 12 bases between. The DNA of the CDR3 is TGTGCCAGCAGTTACTCGAACCAGGGGATCACTGAAGCTTTCTTT. Translating gives CASSYSNQGITEAFF.

V usage is TRBV5-1 and J usage is TRBJ2-1; D possibly uses TRBD1 or TRBD2 (6 bases each). The CDR3 covers 17 residues. V was cut by 4 bases and J by 6 bases, with 23 bases left in between. Germline values: CDR1 SGHRS, CDR2 YFSETQ. This chain's CDR3 is CASSPGAGAGEVNEQFF. The CDR3 region has the DNA TGCGCCAGCAGCCCGGGAGCTGGTGCAGGGGAGGTCAATGAGCAGTTCTTC.

The chain carries TRBV5-1 and TRBJ2-7; 11 bases agree with TRBD1. Per germline, CDR1 SGHRS and CDR2 YFSETQ. This CDR3 region has 14 residues. The V and J ends lost 0 bases and 7 bases, in that order; junction bases with no gene match: 3. This chain's CDR3 is CASSLGTGGGEQYF. CDR3 nucleotides: TGCGCCAGCAGCTTGGGGACAGGGGGCGGTGAGCAGTACTTC. Combining the CDR3 with reference TRBV5-1 and TRBJ2-7 gives the whole variable domain KAGVTQTPRYLIKTRGQQVTLSCSPISGHRSVSWYQQTPGQGLQFLFEYFSETQRNKGNFPGRFSGRQFSNSRSEMNVSTLELGDSALYLCASSLGTGGGEQYFGPGTRLTVT.

V usage is TRBV15 and J usage is TRBJ1-4; TRBD1 aligns across 8 bases. The CDR3 is 16 amino acids. V shed 0 bases, J shed 7 bases, and the junction held 7 bases outside the gene matches. From germline, CDR1 is LNHNV and CDR2 YYDKDF (reference sequence). The CDR3 bases are TGTGCCACCAGCAGAGATCGGGGCAGGGGGCGTGAAAAACTGTTTTTT. Amino acids: CATSRDRGRGREKLFF.

J is TRBJ2-3 and V is TRBV9; TRBD2 is a possible D gene (6 bases). The CDR3 is 16 residues long. The germline V gene encodes CDR1 SGDLS and CDR2 YYNGEE. V was cut by 5 bases and J by 0 bases, with 16 bases left in between. The CDR3 reads CASRPTAAGSTDTQYF. CDR3 in DNA: TGTGCCAGCAGGCCGACTGCCGCGGGGAGCACAGATACGCAGTATTTT.

The J gene is TRBJ2-7, the V gene TRBV6-5, with D uncertain. Germline CDR1 and CDR2: MNHEY and SVGAGI. The CDR3 totals 15 residues. V dropped 5 bases and J dropped 6 bases, with 20 bases sitting between them. The DNA of the CDR3 is TGTGCCAGCAGTAACCGATGGATATCGGGCTCCGAGCAGTACTTC. Its protein product is CASSNRWISGSEQYF.

This clone appeared a single time. The rearrangement joins TRBV25-1 to TRBJ1-2; TRBD1 is a possible D gene (5 bases). V dropped 6 bases and J dropped 1 base, with 15 bases sitting between them. This CDR3 has 15 amino acids. Germline CDR1 and CDR2: MGHDK and SYGVNS. The DNA for the CDR3 is TGTGCCAGCAGCGACGGGACTCGACTTAACTATGGCTACACCTTC. Translated, it gives CASSDGTRLNYGYTF.

V and J are TRBV7-9 and TRBJ1-3; 8 bases map to TRBD1. The CDR3 is 16 residues long. Germline CDR1 and CDR2: SEHNR and FQNEAQ (reference sequence). Losses at the gene ends were 5 bases for V and 4 bases for J; bases not matched to a gene: 10. The CDR3 region is CASSPPGWDRGNTIYF. The DNA of the CDR3 is TGTGCCAGCAGCCCACCGGGCTGGGACAGGGGAAACACCATATATTTT.

The DNA of the CDR3 is TGCGCCAGCAGCTTGGAAGTGGGTGGGGACGGGACAGATACGCAGTATTTT. The encoded protein is CASSLEVGGDGTDTQYF. J is TRBJ2-3 and V is TRBV5-1; D is perhaps TRBD1 or TRBD2 (5 bases each). The V gene's germline CDR1 is SGHRS and CDR2 YFSETQ. The V end lost 0 bases, the J end lost 3 bases, and 17 bases lay between the germline ends. The CDR3 is made up of 17 amino acids.